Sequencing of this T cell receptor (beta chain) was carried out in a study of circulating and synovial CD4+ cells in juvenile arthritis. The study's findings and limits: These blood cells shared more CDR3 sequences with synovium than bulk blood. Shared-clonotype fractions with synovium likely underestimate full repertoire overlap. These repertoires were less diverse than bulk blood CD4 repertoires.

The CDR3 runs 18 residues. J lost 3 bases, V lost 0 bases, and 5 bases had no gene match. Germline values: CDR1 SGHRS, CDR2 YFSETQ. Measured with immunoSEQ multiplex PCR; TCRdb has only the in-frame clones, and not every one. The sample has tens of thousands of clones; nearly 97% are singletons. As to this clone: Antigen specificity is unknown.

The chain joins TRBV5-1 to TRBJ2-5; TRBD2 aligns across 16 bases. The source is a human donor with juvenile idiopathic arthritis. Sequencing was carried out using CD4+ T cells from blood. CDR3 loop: CASSLARGLAGGEETQYF. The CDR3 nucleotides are TGCGCCAGCAGCTTGGCCCGGGGACTAGCGGGAGGGGAAGAGACCCAGTACTTC.